This T cell receptor beta chain originates from a study of response to subunit inactivated influenza vaccine (dated 2018 in TCRdb). For the wider study: Deep quantitative T cell receptor repertoire profiling was used in the study to track responses to a trivalent subunit inactivated influenza vaccine.

Points the paper makes about the study in general: The authors suggested that each seasonal influenza vaccination may recruit only a limited number of new T cells.

This clonotype was picked up many times. The antigen it binds to is not known. Base qualities were left out, and no much larger clone turns up one base away. Libraries were built with RT-PCR. Sequencing was carried out with an Illumina HiSeq 2500. TCRdb took the public reads, trimmed them with fastp at Q25, ran MiXCR for clone calling and kept in-frame beta chains. When rows share a CDR3 protein, they turn into one entry using the most common DNA and genes. Within this sample are 700,000 to 800,000 distinct CDR3 sequences, with under 20% of them counted one time only. The top ten hold around 9.9% of the sample. At the junction V is shortened by 1 base and J by 5 bases, with 9 bases in between. CDR1 LGHNA and CDR2 YNFKEQ are derived from the germline V gene. From the cysteine through the phenylalanine, the CDR3 covers 13 amino acids. Left in the record is the CDR3 DNA by itself, 39 bases read in frame from the first base.

Specimen: PBMCs from blood, collected around 5 days after vaccination. This TCR was sampled from a man aged 50 to 59 who received an inactivated influenza vaccine. Donor details come from another sample of the same person, matched by shared clones. The chain joins TRBV4-2 to TRBJ2-7; the D segment may tentatively be TRBD1 or TRBD2, each giving 5 matched bases. The nucleotides read TGTGCCAGCAGCCAAGTGTCGGGGCACGAGCAGTACTTC. Translated, it gives CASSQVSGHEQYF.